The 17 T cell receptor beta chains below were found in one sample sequenced in a study of beta chain features in type 1 diabetes. Isolated RNA was reverse transcribed in full, so expressed TCRB transcripts were sequenced. TCRdb keeps only in-frame clones here, not all; method: immunoSEQ multiplex PCR. The sample has about 150,000 clones; around 10% are singletons. Sequenced: central memory CD4+ T cells from blood. These receptors were taken from a man aged 18 to 29 in good health.

This clone occurred many times. The J gene is TRBJ2-3, the V gene TRBV19; 7 bases line up with TRBD2. Per the germline V gene, CDR1 is LNHDA and CDR2 is SQIVND (reference sequence). The CDR3 runs to 14 residues. V gave up 4 bases and J gave up 6 bases; unmatched junction bases: 7. CDR3 in DNA: TGTGCCAGTAGTACGAGCGGGAAGGGGGATACGCAGTATTTT. This codes for CASSTSGKGDTQYF.

V usage is TRBV15 and J usage is TRBJ1-3, with D hard to call. This CDR3 is built from 13 residues. From germline, CDR1 is LNHNV and CDR2 YYDKDF (reference sequence). V lost 5 bases and J lost 8, with 13 bases in between. This CDR3 is CATSLRHGDTIYF. CDR3 in DNA: TGTGCCACCAGCCTACGCCATGGGGACACCATATATTTT.

The chain is built from TRBV5-1 and TRBJ2-7, with D possibly being TRBD1 (5 bases). The CDR3 totals 15 residues. Trimming shortened V by 0 bases and J by 3 bases, and 13 bases separated the two germline ends. CDR1 and CDR2 from the germline V gene are SGHRS and YFSETQ. CDR3 residues: CASSLAGQGYYEQYF. Here the CDR3 DNA reads TGCGCCAGCAGCTTGGCGGGTCAGGGTTACTACGAGCAGTACTTC.

This chain connects TRBV28 to TRBJ2-3; unclear D gene. This CDR3 region has 12 residues. The germline CDR1 and CDR2 sequences are MDHEN and SYDVKM. The V gene lost 10 bases and the J gene lost 3 bases, with 11 bases spanning the gap. For the CDR3, the DNA is TGTGCCACCCAGGTCGTGACAGATACGCAGTATTTT. Translating it yields CATQVVTDTQYF.

This clone was counted a few times. The chain has TRBV7-2 and TRBJ2-5; D is unclear. The length of the CDR3 is 15 residues. Per germline, CDR1 SGHTA and CDR2 FQGNSA. Trimming shortened V by 2 bases and J by 2 bases, and 12 bases separated the two germline ends. As DNA, the CDR3 is TGTGCCAGCAGCTTAACCCCCTGGTGGCAAGAGACCCAGTACTTC. Translated, it gives CASSLTPWWQETQYF.

V and J are TRBV7-3 and TRBJ2-3; TRBD2 agrees at 10 bases. The CDR3 length is 17 residues. Trimming removed 1 base from V and 2 bases from J; junction bases left unmatched: 6. CDR1 SGHTA and CDR2 FQGTGA come from the germline V gene. DNA for the CDR3: TGTGCCAGCAGCTTAAAGCCTAGCGGGGGAGCCACAGATACGCAGTATTTT. Encoded protein: CASSLKPSGGATDTQYF.

There are a few counts of this clone. The J gene is TRBJ1-2, the V gene TRBV4-2, with a tentative D call TRBD1 (6 bases). The V and J ends lost 0 bases and 2 bases respectively, with 7 bases between them. The length of the CDR3 is 14 residues. Germline V gene data show CDR1 as LGHNA and CDR2 as YNFKEQ. The DNA for the CDR3 is TGTGCCAGCAGCCAAGATACAGGGAACTATGGCTACACCTTC. Its translation is CASSQDTGNYGYTF.

J is TRBJ2-1 and V is TRBV5-1; D gene unclear. Germline V gene sequence: CDR1 SGHRS, CDR2 YFSETQ. The V gene lost 0 bases and the J gene lost 4 bases, with 8 bases spanning the gap. This CDR3 is built from 14 residues. The CDR3 reads CASSLAQTYNEQFF. The CDR3 nucleotides are TGCGCCAGCAGCTTGGCCCAGACGTACAATGAGCAGTTCTTC. The variable domain in full, with the rest retrieved from reference TRBV5-1 and TRBJ2-1, is KAGVTQTPRYLIKTRGQQVTLSCSPISGHRSVSWYQQTPGQGLQFLFEYFSETQRNKGNFPGRFSGRQFSNSRSEMNVSTLELGDSALYLCASSLAQTYNEQFFGPGTRLTVL.

The rearrangement uses TRBV12-5 and TRBJ2-1; the D gene is possibly TRBD2 (6 bases). This CDR3 is built from 16 residues. V lost 0 bases, J lost 2 bases, and 11 bases lay in between. The germline gives CDR1 LGHNT, CDR2 FRNRAP. This CDR3 is CASGLVLGGAYNEQFF. The CDR3 DNA reads TGTGCTAGTGGTTTGGTACTAGGCGGGGCCTACAATGAGCAGTTCTTC.

This clone was seen only a few times. This sequence joins TRBV7-2 and TRBJ2-3; 8 bases are shared with TRBD2. The J segment lost 0 bases and the V segment lost 5 bases, leaving 7 bases of the junction unmatched. CDR1 SGHTA and CDR2 FQGNSA come from the germline V gene. This CDR3 comprises 16 residues. This CDR3 is CASSLNSGISTDTQYF. Written as DNA, the CDR3 is TGTGCCAGCAGCCTCAATAGCGGGATTAGCACAGATACGCAGTATTTT.

This clone came up a few times. The chain uses TRBV14 and TRBJ1-2; TRBD1 matches 12 bases. After removal of 3 bases from V and 4 bases from J, the junction contained 9 bases not matched to a gene. The CDR3 loop spans 17 amino acids. CDR1 and CDR2 from the germline V gene are SGHDN and FVKESK. The CDR3 coding sequence is TGTGCCAGCAGCCAGGGACAGGGGGCGTCTAGCAGCTATGGCTACACCTTC. It translates to CASSQGQGASSSYGYTF.

This chain connects TRBV9 to TRBJ1-2, with D perhaps TRBD1 (5 bases). With 4 bases removed from V and 7 bases from J, the gap between germline ends came to 17 bases. This CDR3 spans 14 amino acids. CDR1 SGDLS and CDR2 YYNGEE come from the germline V gene. Here the CDR3 DNA reads TGTGCCAGCAGCCACGGGACGGGAATCTCTGGCTACACCTTC. This codes for CASSHGTGISGYTF.

Only a few counts were recorded for this clone. The chain has TRBV18 and TRBJ2-7, with TRBD1 matching over 9 bases. The V segment lost 3 bases and the J segment 1 base; nucleotides outside the gene matches: 7. This CDR3 contains 16 residues. Germline loops: CDR1 KGHSH, CDR2 LQKENI. In DNA form, the CDR3 reads TGTGCCAGCTCACCCCCTTCAGGGACAGGGTCCTACGAGCAGTACTTC. Amino acid sequence: CASSPPSGTGSYEQYF.

J is TRBJ2-3 and V is TRBV13; D may match TRBD1 or TRBD2 (5 bases each). The V gene lost 0 bases and the J gene lost 0 bases, with 13 bases spanning the gap. This CDR3 comprises 17 residues. Germline CDR1 reads PRHDT; CDR2 reads FYEKMQ (reference sequence). This chain's CDR3 is CASSLGGAGTSTDTQYF. The CDR3 nucleotides are TGTGCCAGCAGCTTAGGCGGGGCAGGAACTAGCACAGATACGCAGTATTTT.

V is TRBV14 and J is TRBJ1-2, with D tentatively TRBD1 (5 bases). CDR1 SGHDN and CDR2 FVKESK come from the germline V gene. The CDR3 runs 15 residues. Trimming took off 4 bases at V and 3 bases at J, with 15 bases between the two ends. DNA of the CDR3: TGTGCCAGCAGCCTATCAGGGAGTTCGGACTATGGCTACACCTTC. Encoded protein: CASSLSGSSDYGYTF.

This clone was detected ten times or more. The V and J genes are TRBV23-1 and TRBJ1-5, with D unresolved. TRBV23-1 is noted as an ORF with a role that remains uncertain. The CDR3 extends over 13 amino acids. The V end lost 4 bases, the J end lost 4 bases, and 8 bases lay between the germline ends. CDR3 nucleotide sequence: TGCGCCAGCAGTCTTAGGGAAAATCAGCCCCAGCATTTT. This encodes CASSLRENQPQHF.

This clone has just a few counts. This rearrangement joins TRBV11-2 to TRBJ2-2; the match to TRBD1 covers 7 bases. Per germline, CDR1 SGHAT and CDR2 FQNNGV. V gave up 1 base and J gave up 3 bases; unmatched junction bases: 2. The CDR3 spans 15 residues. The CDR3 DNA reads TGTGCCAGCAGCTTAGGGGGACAGTACACCGGGGAGCTGTTTTTT. Residues: CASSLGGQYTGELFF.